The entry below describes one T cell receptor beta chain. This clone occurred once. No antigen is known for it. No quality values exist for individual bases; no much larger clone is one base distant. The sample originates from a study of control samples from healthy donors and cancer patients (dated by TCRdb to 2019 to 2021). V loses 4 bases at its end and J loses 2 bases; junction bases beyond the gene matches: 5. As encoded in the germline V gene, CDR1 is SGHDT while CDR2 is YYEEEE. The CDR3 measures 16 amino acids from cysteine to phenylalanine. CDR3 DNA only is kept here, 48 bases in frame from base 1. Library preparation was by the immunoSEQ multiplex PCR assay. TCRdb carries this immuneACCESS record with in-frame sequences only. Its versions omit some clonotypes, under half of them owing to an unresolved V gene in the studies checked, with the rest unexplained. The sample yields roughly 79,000 clones; more than 75% were counted once. The ten largest account for about 16% of the sample.

The specimen sequenced was blood. The chain is made from TRBV5-6 and TRBJ2-2, with TRBD1 matching 10 junction bases. The sequence was obtained from a man aged 45-60 years in good health. In nucleotides, the sequence is TGTGCCAGCAGCCGCCGGGACAGGGGAAACACCGGGGAGCTGTTTTTT. This is translated as CASSRRDRGNTGELFF.